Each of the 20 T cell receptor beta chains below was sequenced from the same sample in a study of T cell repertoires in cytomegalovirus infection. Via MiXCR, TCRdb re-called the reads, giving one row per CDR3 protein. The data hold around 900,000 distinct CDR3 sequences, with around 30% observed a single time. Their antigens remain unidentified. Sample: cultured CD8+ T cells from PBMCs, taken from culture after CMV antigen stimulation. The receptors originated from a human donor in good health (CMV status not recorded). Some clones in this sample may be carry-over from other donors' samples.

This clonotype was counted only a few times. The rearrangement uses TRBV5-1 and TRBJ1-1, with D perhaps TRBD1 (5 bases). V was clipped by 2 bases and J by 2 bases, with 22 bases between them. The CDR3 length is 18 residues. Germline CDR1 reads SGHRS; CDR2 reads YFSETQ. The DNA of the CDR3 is TGCGCCAGCAGCTTCGCGACAGACGATTCCCTTTTTAACACTGAAGCTTTCTTT. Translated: CASSFATDDSLFNTEAFF. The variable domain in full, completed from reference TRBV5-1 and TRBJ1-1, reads KAGVTQTPRYLIKTRGQQVTLSCSPISGHRSVSWYQQTPGQGLQFLFEYFSETQRNKGNFPGRFSGRQFSNSRSEMNVSTLELGDSALYLCASSFATDDSLFNTEAFFGQGTRLTVV.

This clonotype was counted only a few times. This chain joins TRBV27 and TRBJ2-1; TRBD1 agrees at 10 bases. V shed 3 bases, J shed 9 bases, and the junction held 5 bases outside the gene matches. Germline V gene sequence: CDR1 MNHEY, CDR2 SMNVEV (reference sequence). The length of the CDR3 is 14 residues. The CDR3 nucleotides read TGTGCCAGCAGTTTTGGGACAGGGGTCAGTGAGCAGTTCTTC. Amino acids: CASSFGTGVSEQFF.

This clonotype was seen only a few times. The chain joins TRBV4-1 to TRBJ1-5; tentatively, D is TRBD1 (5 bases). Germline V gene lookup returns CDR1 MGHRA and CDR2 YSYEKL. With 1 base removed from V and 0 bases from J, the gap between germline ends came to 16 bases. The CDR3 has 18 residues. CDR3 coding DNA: TGCGCCAGCAGCCAAGTATATTTGACAGCCGATAGCAATCAGCCCCAGCATTTT. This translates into CASSQVYLTADSNQPQHF.

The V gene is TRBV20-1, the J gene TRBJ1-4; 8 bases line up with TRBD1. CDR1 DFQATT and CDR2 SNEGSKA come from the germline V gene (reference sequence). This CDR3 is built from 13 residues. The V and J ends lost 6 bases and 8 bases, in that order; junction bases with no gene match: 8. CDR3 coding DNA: TGCAGTGCGCCGACAGGGGTTGGAGAAAAACTGTTTTTT. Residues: CSAPTGVGEKLFF.

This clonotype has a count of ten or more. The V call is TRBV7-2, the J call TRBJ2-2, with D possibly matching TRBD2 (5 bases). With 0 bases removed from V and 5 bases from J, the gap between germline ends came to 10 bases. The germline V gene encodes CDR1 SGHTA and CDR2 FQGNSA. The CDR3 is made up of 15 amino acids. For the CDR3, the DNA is TGTGCCAGCAGCTTAGCATTAACTAGGACCGGGGAGCTGTTTTTT. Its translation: CASSLALTRTGELFF. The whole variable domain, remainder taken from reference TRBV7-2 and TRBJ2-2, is GAGVSQSPSNKVTEKGKDVELRCDPISGHTALYWYRQSLGQGLEFLIYFQGNSAPDKSGLPSDRFSAERTGGSVSTLTIQRTQQEDSAVYLCASSLALTRTGELFFGEGSRLTVL.

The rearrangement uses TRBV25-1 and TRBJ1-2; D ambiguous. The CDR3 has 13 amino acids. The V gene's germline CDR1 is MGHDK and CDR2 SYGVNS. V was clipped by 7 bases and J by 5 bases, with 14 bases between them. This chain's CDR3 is CASIGGRHYGYTF. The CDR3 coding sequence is TGTGCCAGCATCGGCGGGCGGCATTATGGCTACACCTTC.

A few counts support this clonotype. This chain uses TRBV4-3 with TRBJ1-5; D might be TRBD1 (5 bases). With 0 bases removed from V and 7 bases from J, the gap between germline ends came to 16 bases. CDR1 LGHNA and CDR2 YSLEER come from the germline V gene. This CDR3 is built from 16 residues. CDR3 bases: TGCGCCAGCAGCCAAGATTATGCGGGGACGGGACAGCCCCAGCATTTT. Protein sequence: CASSQDYAGTGQPQHF.

Written as DNA, the CDR3 is TGTGCCAGCAATCGAGGGGCAGCCAATCAGCCCCAGCATTTT. Translating it yields CASNRGAANQPQHF. The chain carries TRBV12-3 or TRBV12-4 and TRBJ1-5, with D possibly matching TRBD1 (5 bases). The CDR3 is 14 amino acids. V lost 7 bases to trimming and J lost 3 bases, with 13 bases between them.

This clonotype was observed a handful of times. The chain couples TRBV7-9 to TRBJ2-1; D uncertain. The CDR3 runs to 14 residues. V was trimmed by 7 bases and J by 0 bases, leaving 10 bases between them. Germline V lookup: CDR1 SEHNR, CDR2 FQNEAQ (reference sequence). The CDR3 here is CASTHESSYNEQFF. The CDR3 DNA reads TGTGCCAGCACCCACGAGAGCTCCTACAATGAGCAGTTCTTC.

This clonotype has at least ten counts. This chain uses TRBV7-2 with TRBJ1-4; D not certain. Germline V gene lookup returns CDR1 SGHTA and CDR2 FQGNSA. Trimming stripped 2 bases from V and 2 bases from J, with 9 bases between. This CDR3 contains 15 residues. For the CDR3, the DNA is TGTGCCAGCAGCTTAAATGGGTTTACTAATGAAAAACTGTTTTTT. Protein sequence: CASSLNGFTNEKLFF.

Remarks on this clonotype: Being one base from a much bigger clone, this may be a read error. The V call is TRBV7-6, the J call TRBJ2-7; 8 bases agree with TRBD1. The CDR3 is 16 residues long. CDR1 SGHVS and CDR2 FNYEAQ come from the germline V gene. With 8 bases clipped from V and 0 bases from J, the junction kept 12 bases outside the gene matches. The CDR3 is CASCTPRDRSSYEQYF. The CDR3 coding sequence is TGTGCCAGCTGCACCCCACGGGACAGGAGCTCCTACGAGCAGTACTTC.

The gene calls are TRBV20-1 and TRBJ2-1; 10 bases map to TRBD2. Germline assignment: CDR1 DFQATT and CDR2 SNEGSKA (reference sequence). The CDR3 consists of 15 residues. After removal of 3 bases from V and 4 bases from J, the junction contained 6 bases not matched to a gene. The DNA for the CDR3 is TGCAGTGCTAGGTTACTAGCGGGGTCATACAATGAGCAGTTCTTC. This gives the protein CSARLLAGSYNEQFF.

The DNA of the CDR3 is TGTGCCAGCAGCTTACCGGTGGGTGGGTACAGGGACGAGCAGTACTTC. Its protein is CASSLPVGGYRDEQYF. The chain carries TRBV7-9 and TRBJ2-7; TRBD1 is a possible D gene (6 bases). The CDR3 is made up of 16 amino acids. The V gene's germline CDR1 is SEHNR and CDR2 FQNEAQ (reference sequence). Trimming left V 2 bases short and J 5 bases short, with 19 bases between.

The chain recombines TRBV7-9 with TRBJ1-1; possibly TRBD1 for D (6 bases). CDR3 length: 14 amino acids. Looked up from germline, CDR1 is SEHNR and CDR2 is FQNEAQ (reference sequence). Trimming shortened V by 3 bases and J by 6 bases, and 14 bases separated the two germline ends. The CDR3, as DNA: TGTGCCAGCAGCTTCAAGTCGACAGGCCCTGAAGCTTTCTTT. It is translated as CASSFKSTGPEAFF.

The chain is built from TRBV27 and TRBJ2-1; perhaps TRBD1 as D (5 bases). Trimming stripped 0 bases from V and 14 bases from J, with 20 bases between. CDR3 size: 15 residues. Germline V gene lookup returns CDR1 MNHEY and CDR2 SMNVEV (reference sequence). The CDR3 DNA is TGTGCCAGCAGTTTATCGGGTTCGGACATCTCAAATGAGTTCTTC. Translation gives CASSLSGSDISNEFF.

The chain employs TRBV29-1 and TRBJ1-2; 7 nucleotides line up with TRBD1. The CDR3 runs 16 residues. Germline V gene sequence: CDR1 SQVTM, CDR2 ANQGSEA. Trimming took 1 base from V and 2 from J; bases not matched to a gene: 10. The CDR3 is CSVEGGKRDRNYGYTF. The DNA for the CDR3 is TGCAGCGTTGAAGGAGGAAAGAGGGACAGAAACTATGGCTACACCTTC. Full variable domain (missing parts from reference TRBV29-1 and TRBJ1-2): SAVISQKPSRDICQRGTSLTIQCQVDSQVTMMFWYRQQPGQSLTLIATANQGSEATYESGFVIDKFPISRPNLTFSTLTVSNMSPEDSSIYLCSVEGGKRDRNYGYTFGSGTRLTVV.

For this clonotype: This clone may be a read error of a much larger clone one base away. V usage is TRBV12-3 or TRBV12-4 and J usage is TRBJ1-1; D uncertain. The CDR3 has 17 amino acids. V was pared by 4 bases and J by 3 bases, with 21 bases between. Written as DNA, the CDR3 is TGTGCCAGCAGTTCATTCCGGGCCGAAACCCAGGACACTGAAGCTTTCTTT. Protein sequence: CASSSFRAETQDTEAFF.

Here the CDR3 reads CASSLLGSEGYEQYV. CDR3 DNA: TGTGCCAGCAGCTTATTGGGCAGCGAAGGCTACGAGCAGTACGTC. The rearrangement joins TRBV7-9 to TRBJ2-7; D remains ambiguous. V was cut by 2 bases and J by 3 bases, with 14 bases left in between. Per germline, CDR1 SEHNR and CDR2 FQNEAQ (reference sequence). The CDR3 spans 15 residues.

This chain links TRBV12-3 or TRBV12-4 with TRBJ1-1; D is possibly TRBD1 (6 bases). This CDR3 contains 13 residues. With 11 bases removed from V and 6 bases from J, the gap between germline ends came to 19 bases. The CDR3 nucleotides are TGTGCCTGCCTAGGACAGTTTAACGCTGAAGCTTTCTTT. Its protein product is CACLGQFNAEAFF.

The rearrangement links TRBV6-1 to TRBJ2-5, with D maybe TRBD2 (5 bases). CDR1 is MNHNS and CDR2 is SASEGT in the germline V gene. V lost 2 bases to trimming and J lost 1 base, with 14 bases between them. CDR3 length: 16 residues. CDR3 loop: CASSERIGILQETQYF. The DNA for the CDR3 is TGTGCCAGCAGTGAAAGAATCGGGATTCTCCAAGAGACCCAGTACTTC.